The rows below give T cell receptor beta chains drawn from one sample of a study of control samples from healthy donors and cancer patients. Assay: immunoSEQ multiplex PCR; the TCRdb copy retains only in-frame clones and omits some. Of about 140,000 clones in the sample, approximately 94% were seen once. The sample consisted of blood. The source of these receptors is a man aged 35-49 years in good health. Each CDR3 is given with its conserved first and last residue. A D gene is named only where the DNA matches it firmly. Clone size is given for some rows only: seen once, a few or many times, or a class if the clone is expanded.

size	length	V	D	J	DNA	CDR3
.	11	TRBV7-9	.	TRBJ2-3	TGTGCCAGCATTCGGGCAGATACGCAGTATTTT	CASIRADTQYF
.	15	TRBV9	.	TRBJ1-2	TGTGCCAGCAGCGTAGATGTGTTAGCTAACTATGGCTACACCTTC	CASSVDVLANYGYTF
.	14	TRBV7-2	TRBD2	TRBJ2-5	TGTGCCAGCAGACTAACACCCGGGGGGGGGACCCAGTACTTC	CASRLTPGGGTQYF
.	14	TRBV10-3	.	TRBJ1-1	TGTGCCACCGGAGAAAGGGGGGAGTCCACTGAAGCTTTCTTT	CATGERGESTEAFF
.	17	TRBV7-2	.	TRBJ1-3	TGTGCCAGCAGCTTAGTATCGGGTCCGGGCTCTGGAAACACCATATATTTT	CASSLVSGPGSGNTIYF
.	15	TRBV27	TRBD1	TRBJ1-2	TGTGCCAGCAGTTTACAGGGGACAGGGAGAAGTGGCTACACCTTC	CASSLQGTGRSGYTF
once	15	TRBV7-2	TRBD1	TRBJ1-2	TGTGCCAGCAGCTTAATGGCAGGGGGCTACCGGGGCTACACCTTC	CASSLMAGGYRGYTF
.	12	TRBV18	.	TRBJ1-4	TGTGCCAGCTCCCCCGGAAATGAAAAACTGTTTTTT	CASSPGNEKLFF
few	20	TRBV4-2	.	TRBJ2-4	TGTGCCAGCAGCCCATTAATCTCAAACAGGGCGGCTAGGGCCAAAAACATTCAGTACTTC	CASSPLISNRAARAKNIQYF
.	15	TRBV7-2	.	TRBJ1-5	TGTGCCAGCAGCTTAGAGGGCCAGATAAATCAGCCCCAGCATTTT	CASSLEGQINQPQHF
.	15	TRBV30	.	TRBJ1-1	TGTGCCTGGAGCTGGGTGGGGGCCCGGAACACTGAAGCTTTCTTT	CAWSWVGARNTEAFF
once	12	TRBV27	.	TRBJ1-2	TGTGCCACCTACGGCGGGCTGGATGGCTACACCTTC	CATYGGLDGYTF
.	14	TRBV3-1/TRBV3-2	.	TRBJ1-1	TGTGCCAGCAGCCAAGAAGGGGCCTACACTGAAGCTTTCTTT	CASSQEGAYTEAFF
.	15	TRBV7-9	.	TRBJ1-3	TGTGCCAGCAGCTTAGTAGTTCAGGCTGGAAACACCATATATTTT	CASSLVVQAGNTIYF
.	15	TRBV10-3	TRBD1	TRBJ1-6	TGTGCCATCAGTCTACAGGGGATGAATAATTCACCCCTCCACTTT	CAISLQGMNNSPLHF
.	15	TRBV7-6	.	TRBJ2-1	TGTGCCAGCAGCTTAGGAGGAAGCACCTACAATGAGCAGTTCTTC	CASSLGGSTYNEQFF
.	15	TRBV6-1	.	TRBJ1-5	TGTGCCAGCAGTGATAGGGGGGGCCTCTATCAGCCCCAGCATTTT	CASSDRGGLYQPQHF
.	13	TRBV6-2/TRBV6-3	.	TRBJ2-7	TGTGCCAGCAGTTGGGGGTGGTCGTACGAGCAGTACTTC	CASSWGWSYEQYF
.	13	TRBV28	TRBD1	TRBJ2-1	TGTGCCAGCAGTCTACTCCGACAGGGTTCGCGGGTCTTC	CASSLLRQGSRVF
once	14	TRBV7-9	TRBD2	TRBJ2-5	TGTGCCAGCAGCCGACCCGGCGGGGGAGAGACCCAGTACTTC	CASSRPGGGETQYF
.	14	TRBV27	TRBD1	TRBJ1-1	TGTGCCAGCAGTCTCCGGGACAGGGGCACTGAAGCTTTCTTT	CASSLRDRGTEAFF
.	15	TRBV9	.	TRBJ2-5	TGTGCCAGCAGCGTAGCAGAGGGGAAGGGAGAGACCCAGTACTTC	CASSVAEGKGETQYF
.	13	TRBV4-1	.	TRBJ1-5	TGCGCCAGCAGCCAAGGTGGCAATCAGCCCCAGCATTTT	CASSQGGNQPQHF
.	15	TRBV6-5	.	TRBJ2-4	TGTGCCAGCAGTTACTCAGACAGTGGGAAAAACATTCAGTACTTC	CASSYSDSGKNIQYF
once	11	TRBV20-1	.	TRBJ1-3	TGCAGTGCTAGAGTCTTGCACTGGCCATATTTT	CSARVLHWPYF
.	19	TRBV9	TRBD2	TRBJ2-1	TGTGCCAGCAGCGTGGGGACTAGCGGGGGCCTCCTTGCGTACAATGAGCAGTTCTTC	CASSVGTSGGLLAYNEQFF
.	14	TRBV29-1	TRBD1	TRBJ1-1	TGCAGCGCTAGGACAGGTACCATGAACACTGAAGCTTTCTTT	CSARTGTMNTEAFF
.	12	TRBV28	.	TRBJ2-2	TGTGCCAGCAGTCTTCCCACCGGGGAGCTGTTTTTT	CASSLPTGELFF
.	15	TRBV27	.	TRBJ1-2	TGTGCCAGCAGTTTATCGTTAAACAGGAACTATGGCTACACCTTC	CASSLSLNRNYGYTF
.	15	TRBV7-2	.	TRBJ2-2	TGTGCCAGCAGCCCCCTCAGTGGGAGAGGAGGGGAGCTGTTTTTT	CASSPLSGRGGELFF
.	15	TRBV7-9	.	TRBJ2-3	TGTGCCAGCAACCAACGCGGAGGGGACACAGATACGCAGTATTTT	CASNQRGGDTDTQYF
.	12	TRBV6-5	.	TRBJ1-1	TGTGCCAGCCGAGTAGGGAACACTGAAGCTTTCTTT	CASRVGNTEAFF
.	13	TRBV6-4	.	TRBJ2-5	TGTGCCAGCAGTGCTACAGGCAGGGAGACCCAGTACTTC	CASSATGRETQYF
.	11	TRBV6-5	.	TRBJ2-7	TGTGCCAGCAGTCGAGTAACCGAGCAGTACTTC	CASSRVTEQYF
.	15	TRBV7-9	TRBD1	TRBJ1-1	TGTGCCAGCAGCGCCACCAGGGGGAGAAGGACTGAAGCTTTCTTT	CASSATRGRRTEAFF
once	14	TRBV10-1	.	TRBJ2-2	TGCGCCAGCAGTGTTTCTAGGAACACCGGGGAGCTGTTTTTT	CASSVSRNTGELFF
.	12	TRBV24-1	.	TRBJ2-2	TGTGCCACCAGTGATCATCCCGGGGAGCTGTTTTTT	CATSDHPGELFF
.	14	TRBV20-1	TRBD1	TRBJ1-5	TGCAGTGCTAGTTGGACAGGGGTGCATCAGCCCCAGCATTTT	CSASWTGVHQPQHF
.	14	TRBV13	TRBD2	TRBJ2-7	TGTGCCAGCAGCTTAGCGGGGGGGCCCTACGAGCAGTACTTC	CASSLAGGPYEQYF
.	14	TRBV7-3	.	TRBJ2-1	TGTGCCAGCAGCCCAGGGGGGGCCTCCAATGAGCAGTTCTTC	CASSPGGASNEQFF
.	14	TRBV5-6	TRBD2	TRBJ2-7	TGTGCCAGCAGCTTGGTTGCGGGAGGTAACGAGCAGTACTTC	CASSLVAGGNEQYF
.	17	TRBV9	TRBD1	TRBJ2-7	TGTGCCAGCAGCGGGGGACAGGGGTTCCTTAAGGGCTACGAGCAGTACTTC	CASSGGQGFLKGYEQYF
.	13	TRBV5-1	.	TRBJ1-2	TGCGCCAGCAGCTTGTCAGACTACTATGGCTACACCTTC	CASSLSDYYGYTF
.	15	TRBV2	.	TRBJ2-2	TGTGCCAGCAGTGAGACACTCCCTTACACCGGGGAGCTGTTTTTT	CASSETLPYTGELFF
.	15	TRBV27	.	TRBJ1-1	TGTGCCAGCAGCGAACATAGGGGGAGGCTGGGTGAAGCTTTCTTT	CASSEHRGRLGEAFF
.	11	TRBV24-1	.	TRBJ2-7	TGTGCCGTTGGAAACGTCTACGAGCAGTACTTC	CAVGNVYEQYF
.	16	TRBV5-1	.	TRBJ1-1	TGCGCCAGCTTCCCCTCGGGCAGGCCACATCTCACTGAAGCTTTCTTT	CASFPSGRPHLTEAFF
.	13	TRBV5-6	.	TRBJ1-4	TGTGCCAGCAGCTGGGGGGGAAGTGAAAAACTGTTTTTT	CASSWGGSEKLFF